One sample yielded the 21 T cell receptor beta chains listed below, sequenced in a study of human T cells and chemical hapten exposure. Documented time point: patch test 2, 6 weeks after DPC sensitization. Regarding treatment: therapeutic diphenylcyclopropenone sensitization with weekly scalp DPC. TCRdb reprocessed the RACE reads via MiXCR and lists one record per CDR3 protein. This table has approximately 92,000 distinct CDR3 sequences, about an eighth appearing once. Material: whole blood, obtained in connection with sensitization to the hapten diphenylcyclopropenone (DPC). The receptor set was obtained from a middle-aged woman with alopecia areata. Some clones in this sample may be carry-over from other donors' samples.

This clonotype was seen only a few times. The chain links TRBV6-2 or TRBV6-3 to TRBJ2-1; perhaps TRBD2 as D (6 bases). The CDR3 length is 17 residues. The V gene lost 5 bases and the J gene lost 0 bases, with 17 bases spanning the gap. From germline, CDR1 is MNHEY and CDR2 SVGEGT. This chain's CDR3 is CASSPNTRGSSYNEQFF. The CDR3, as DNA: TGTGCCAGCAGTCCAAATACTCGGGGGAGCTCCTACAATGAGCAGTTCTTC.

This clonotype was counted ten times or more. The chain links TRBV19 to TRBJ1-4; 10 bases are a match to TRBD1. The germline gives CDR1 LNHDA, CDR2 SQIVND (reference sequence). J lost 4 bases, V lost 6 bases, and 8 bases had no gene match. The CDR3 spans 16 residues. CDR3 residues: CASRTGQGTNNEKLFF. The CDR3 DNA is TGTGCCAGTAGAACGGGACAGGGGACAAATAATGAAAAACTGTTTTTT.

The sample holds many counts of this clonotype. J is TRBJ1-1 and V is TRBV9; maybe TRBD1 (5 bases). V lost 0 bases, J lost 3 bases, and 6 bases lay in between. Looked up from germline, CDR1 is SGDLS and CDR2 is YYNGEE. The CDR3 has 13 amino acids. CDR3 sequence (DNA): TGTGCCAGCAGCGTAGAAGGGGACACTGAAGCTTTCTTT. It encodes CASSVEGDTEAFF. Full variable domain (rest looked up from reference TRBV9 and TRBJ1-1): DSGVTQTPKHLITATGQRVTLRCSPRSGDLSVYWYQQSLDQGLQFLIQYYNGEERAKGNILERFSAQQFPDLHSELNLSSLELGDSALYFCASSVEGDTEAFFGQGTRLTVV.

The sample holds many counts of this clonotype. The chain carries TRBV30 and TRBJ2-4, with D unclear. The germline gives CDR1 GTSNPN, CDR2 SVGIG (reference sequence). CDR3 length equals 14 residues. Trimming removed 5 bases from V and 0 bases from J, with 11 bases in between. CDR3 amino acids: CAWAEGLAKNIQYF. Written as DNA, the CDR3 is TGTGCCTGGGCAGAAGGATTAGCCAAAAACATTCAGTACTTC.

This clonotype has ten or more counts. The chain has TRBV9 and TRBJ1-4; D is possibly TRBD1 (5 bases). V lost 0 bases and J lost 2, with 5 bases in between. Germline values: CDR1 SGDLS, CDR2 YYNGEE. The CDR3 runs 14 residues. This CDR3 reads CASSVGGTNEKLFF. In DNA, the CDR3 is TGTGCCAGCAGCGTAGGGGGGACTAATGAAAAACTGTTTTTT.

In its sample, this clonotype was seen a few times. The CDR3 protein is CASSPPGLAGGPGNIQYF. The CDR3 DNA sequence: TGTGCCAGCAGCCCACCGGGGCTAGCGGGAGGGCCTGGTAACATTCAGTACTTC. V is TRBV5-4 and J is TRBJ2-4; TRBD2 matches at 12 bases. The CDR3 consists of 18 residues. From germline, CDR1 is SGHNT and CDR2 YYREEE (reference sequence). V shed 4 bases, J shed 7 bases, and the junction held 15 bases outside the gene matches.

This clonotype was seen at least ten times. CDR3 bases: TGTGCCAGCGGAGACAGGGTACGCCATCAGCCCCAGCATTTT. It specifies CASGDRVRHQPQHF. This chain joins TRBV7-2 and TRBJ1-5, with 7 bases identical to TRBD1. The V gene end was trimmed by 8 bases and the J gene end by 5 bases; junction bases not matched to a gene: 9. The CDR3 loop spans 14 amino acids. Germline V gives CDR1 SGHTA, CDR2 FQGNSA. The whole variable domain, remainder taken from reference TRBV7-2 and TRBJ1-5, is GAGVSQSPSNKVTEKGKDVELRCDPISGHTALYWYRQSLGQGLEFLIYFQGNSAPDKSGLPSDRFSAERTGGSVSTLTIQRTQQEDSAVYLCASGDRVRHQPQHFGDGTRLSIL.

The chain combines TRBV10-3 with TRBJ2-5; maybe TRBD2 (5 bases). The CDR3 has 14 residues. Per germline, CDR1 ENHRY and CDR2 SYGVKD. The V end lost 0 bases, the J end lost 7 bases, and 12 bases lay between the germline ends. The chain's CDR3 is CAISESPLEGTQYF. CDR3 bases: TGTGCCATCAGTGAGTCACCTCTAGAGGGGACCCAGTACTTC.

This clonotype was seen at least ten times. The gene calls are TRBV30 and TRBJ1-1; D may be TRBD1 (6 bases). The CDR3 runs 16 residues. Germline V gene lookup returns CDR1 GTSNPN and CDR2 SVGIG (reference sequence). V shed 2 bases and J shed 0 bases, with 16 bases lying between them. The CDR3 loop reads CAWSHRWTVMNTEAFF. CDR3 bases: TGTGCCTGGAGTCACAGATGGACAGTCATGAACACTGAAGCTTTCTTT. Based on the CDR3 plus reference TRBV30 and TRBJ1-1, the full variable domain is SQTIHQWPATLVQPVGSPLSLECTVEGTSNPNLYWYRQAAGRGLQLLFYSVGIGQISSEVPQNLSASRPQDRQFILSSKKLLLSDSGFYLCAWSHRWTVMNTEAFFGQGTRLTVV.

This clonotype was seen repeatedly, ten times or more. The CDR3: CASSLRAGATGELFF. The CDR3 nucleotides read TGTGCCAGCAGCTTAAGAGCGGGGGCCACCGGGGAGCTGTTTTTT. V is TRBV7-3 and J is TRBJ2-2, with 8 positions matching TRBD2. Germline-derived CDR1 and CDR2 are SGHTA and FQGTGA. Unmatched junction bases numbered 2, after V lost 1 base and J lost 4 bases. The CDR3 covers 15 residues.

This clonotype was found many times. This chain joins TRBV13 and TRBJ2-3; no clear D gene. Germline CDR1 is PRHDT and CDR2 is FYEKMQ (reference sequence). Trimming removed 2 bases from V and 4 bases from J, with 13 bases in between. This CDR3 has 15 amino acids. As DNA, the CDR3 is TGTGCCAGCAGCTTATTTTCCCGGTTCGCAGATACGCAGTATTTT. Amino acid sequence: CASSLFSRFADTQYF.

This clonotype was counted ten times or more. The rearrangement uses TRBV19 and TRBJ2-1; D uncertain. Germline V gene sequence: CDR1 LNHDA, CDR2 SQIVND (reference sequence). Deletions cut 3 bases from V and 0 bases from J, with 12 bases between. The CDR3 totals 16 residues. Here the CDR3 DNA reads TGTGCCAGTAGTATTCTGGCCGGAAGCTCCTACAATGAGCAGTTCTTC. Its protein is CASSILAGSSYNEQFF. The full variable domain, in which reference TRBV19 and TRBJ2-1 provide the parts outside the CDR3, is DGGITQSPKYLFRKEGQNVTLSCEQNLNHDAMYWYRQDPGQGLRLIYYSQIVNDFQKGDIAEGYSVSREKKESFPLTVTSAQKNPTAFYLCASSILAGSSYNEQFFGPGTRLTVL.

This clonotype has ten or more counts. The chain is built from TRBV20-1 and TRBJ2-7; the match to TRBD2 covers 11 bases. The V segment lost 5 bases and the J segment 4 bases; nucleotides outside the gene matches: 4. The CDR3 loop spans 13 amino acids. Germline CDR1 DFQATT, CDR2 SNEGSKA (reference sequence). CDR3 sequence (DNA): TGCAGTGCTCTAGCGGGGGGATCTTACGAGCAGTACTTC. It yields the protein CSALAGGSYEQYF.

This clonotype showed up many times. V and J are TRBV7-3 and TRBJ1-1; 8 bases align to TRBD1. CDR3 size: 16 residues. V dropped 1 base and J dropped 2; count of bases not matched to a gene: 6. Germline V gives CDR1 SGHTA, CDR2 FQGTGA. The CDR3 bases are TGTGCCAGCAGCTTAAGCCCCGGACAGGGTAACACTGAAGCTTTCTTT. Encoded protein: CASSLSPGQGNTEAFF.

This clonotype has at least ten counts. The chain couples TRBV7-8 to TRBJ1-1; D might be TRBD1 (5 bases). The germline V gene encodes CDR1 SGHVS and CDR2 FQNEAQ. Deletions cut 6 bases from V and 1 base from J, with 9 bases between. The CDR3 sequence is 13 residues long. The CDR3 region is CASSKQENTEAFF. Here the CDR3 DNA reads TGTGCCAGCAGTAAACAGGAGAACACTGAAGCTTTCTTT.

This clonotype came up a few times. This sequence joins TRBV11-2 and TRBJ2-2, with D perhaps matching TRBD2 (6 bases). Trimming took 3 bases from V and 4 from J, leaving 12 bases between them. The length of the CDR3 is 15 residues. Germline V CDR1 and CDR2: SGHAT, FQNNGV. The CDR3 here is CASSLGRGGTGELFF. CDR3 in DNA: TGTGCCAGCAGCTTGGGGCGGGGCGGCACCGGGGAGCTGTTTTTT.

In DNA form, the CDR3 reads TGTGCCAGCAGCCCCCTTAGGGGCGTAGATACGCAGTATTTT. This encodes CASSPLRGVDTQYF. This chain links TRBV7-2 with TRBJ2-3; possible D gene TRBD1, 5 bases. CDR1 and CDR2 (germline): SGHTA, FQGNSA. This CDR3 is built from 14 residues. The V end lost 5 bases, the J end lost 5 bases, and 14 bases lay between the germline ends. Variable domain in full (rest from reference TRBV7-2 and TRBJ2-3): GAGVSQSPSNKVTEKGKDVELRCDPISGHTALYWYRQSLGQGLEFLIYFQGNSAPDKSGLPSDRFSAERTGGSVSTLTIQRTQQEDSAVYLCASSPLRGVDTQYFGPGTRLTVL.

This chain joins TRBV19 and TRBJ2-5, with 7 bases identical to TRBD1. The CDR3 is 15 amino acids. The germline V gene has CDR1 LNHDA and CDR2 SQIVND (reference sequence). V gave up 6 bases and J gave up 4 bases; unmatched junction bases: 11. The CDR3 is CASSRTSAGGETQYF. The CDR3 coding sequence is TGTGCCAGTAGCCGAACCTCGGCAGGGGGAGAGACCCAGTACTTC.

The chain uses TRBV4-1 and TRBJ2-7, with 7 bases fitting TRBD2. The length of the CDR3 is 16 residues. Germline assignment: CDR1 MGHRA and CDR2 YSYEKL. With 1 base clipped from V and 0 bases from J, the junction kept 6 bases outside the gene matches. CDR3 nucleotide sequence: TGCGCCAGCAGCCAAGTTACCCAGCGGGGCTCCTACGAGCAGTACTTC. Its translation: CASSQVTQRGSYEQYF.

The V gene is TRBV7-2, the J gene TRBJ2-3; D may be TRBD2 (6 bases). The CDR3 has 14 residues. V was pared by 5 bases and J by 3 bases, with 12 bases between. Germline V gives CDR1 SGHTA, CDR2 FQGNSA. CDR3 loop: CASSLRLVTDTQYF. The CDR3 bases are TGTGCCAGCAGCCTGCGACTAGTTACAGATACGCAGTATTTT.

This clonotype has at least ten counts. The rearrangement uses TRBV18 and TRBJ1-1; D is undetermined. CDR3 length: 14 amino acids. In germline, CDR1 is KGHSH, CDR2 LQKENI. Deletions cut 0 bases from V and 6 bases from J, with 11 bases between. The CDR3 coding sequence is TGTGCCAGCTCACCACCGACGGGTCGTGCTGAAGCTTTCTTT. The encoded protein is CASSPPTGRAEAFF.